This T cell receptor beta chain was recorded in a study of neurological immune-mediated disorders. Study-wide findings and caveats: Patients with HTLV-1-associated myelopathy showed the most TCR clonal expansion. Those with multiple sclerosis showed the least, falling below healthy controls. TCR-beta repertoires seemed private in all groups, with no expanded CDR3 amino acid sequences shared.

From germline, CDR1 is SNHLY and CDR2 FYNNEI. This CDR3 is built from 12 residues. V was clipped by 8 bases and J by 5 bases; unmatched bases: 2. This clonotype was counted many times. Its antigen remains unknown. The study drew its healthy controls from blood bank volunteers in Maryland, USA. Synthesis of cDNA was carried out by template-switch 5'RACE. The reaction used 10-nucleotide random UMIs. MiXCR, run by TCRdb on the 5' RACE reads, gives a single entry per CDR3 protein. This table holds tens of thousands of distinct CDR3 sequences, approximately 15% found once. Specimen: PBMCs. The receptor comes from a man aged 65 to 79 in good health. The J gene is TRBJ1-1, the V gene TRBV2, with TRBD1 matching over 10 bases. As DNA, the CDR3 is TGTGCCAGCGGACAGGGGGGGACTGAAGCTTTCTTT. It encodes CASGQGGTEAFF.